This T cell receptor (beta chain) stems from a study of graft-versus-host responses after intestinal transplantation. Sequencing used immunoSEQ multiplex PCR; TCRdb keeps in-frame clones, though not all of them. In the table there are roughly 100,000 clones, 85% to 95% of which are singletons. Germline lookup yields CDR1 WSHSY and CDR2 SAAADI. CDR3 size: 19 residues. V dropped 6 bases and J dropped 0; count of bases not matched to a gene: 15. This clone is a singleton in its sample. What it binds is unknown. Study results and caveats: GvH clones surfaced in recipient marrow, some emerging earlier in ileum or blood.

V is TRBV10-2 and J is TRBJ2-1, with 9 bases fitting TRBD2. The TCR was taken from a human donor who was the organ donor for an intestinal transplant. The sample was unstimulated CD8+ T cells sorted from spleen or lymph node cells, taken before transplant. The chain's CDR3 is CASSDLSPSGVSSYNEQFF. The DNA of the CDR3 is TGCGCCAGCAGCGACCTATCGCCTAGCGGGGTGAGCTCCTACAATGAGCAGTTCTTC.